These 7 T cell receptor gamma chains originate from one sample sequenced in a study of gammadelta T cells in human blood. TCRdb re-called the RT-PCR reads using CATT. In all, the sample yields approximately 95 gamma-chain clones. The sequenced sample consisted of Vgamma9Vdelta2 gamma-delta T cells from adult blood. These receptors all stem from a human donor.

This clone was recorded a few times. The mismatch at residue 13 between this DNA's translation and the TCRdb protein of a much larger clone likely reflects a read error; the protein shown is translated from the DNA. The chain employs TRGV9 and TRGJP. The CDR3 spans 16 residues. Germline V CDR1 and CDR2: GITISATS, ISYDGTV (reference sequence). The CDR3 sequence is CALWEVQELGKKVKVF. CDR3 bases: TGTGCCTTGTGGGAGGTGCAAGAGTTGGGCAAAAAAGTCAAGGTATTT.

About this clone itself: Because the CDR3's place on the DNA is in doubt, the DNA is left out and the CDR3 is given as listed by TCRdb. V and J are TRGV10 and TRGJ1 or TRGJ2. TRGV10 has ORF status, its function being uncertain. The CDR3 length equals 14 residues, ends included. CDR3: CTTVLRGIYYKKLF.

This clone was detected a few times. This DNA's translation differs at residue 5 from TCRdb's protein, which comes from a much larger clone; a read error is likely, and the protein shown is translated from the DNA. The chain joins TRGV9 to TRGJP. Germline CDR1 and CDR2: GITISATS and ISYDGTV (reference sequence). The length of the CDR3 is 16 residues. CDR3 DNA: TGTGCCTTGTGGGGGGTGCAAGAGTTGGGCAAAAAAATCAAGGTATTT. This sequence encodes CALWGVQELGKKIKVF.

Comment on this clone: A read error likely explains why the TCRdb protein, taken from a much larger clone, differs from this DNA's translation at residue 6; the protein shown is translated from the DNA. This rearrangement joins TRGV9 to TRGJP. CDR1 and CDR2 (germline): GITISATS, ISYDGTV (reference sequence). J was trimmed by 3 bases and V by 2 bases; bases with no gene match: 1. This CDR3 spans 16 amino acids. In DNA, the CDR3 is TGTGCCTTGTGGGAGGCGCAAGAGTTGGGCAAAAAAATCAAGGTATTT. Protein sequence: CALWEAQELGKKIKVF.

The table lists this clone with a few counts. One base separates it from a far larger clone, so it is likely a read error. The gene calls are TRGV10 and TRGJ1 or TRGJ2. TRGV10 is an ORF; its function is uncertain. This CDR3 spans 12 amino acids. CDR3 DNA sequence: TGTGCTGGTTCCATGAGGTACAGGAAGAAGCTCTTT. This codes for CAGSMRYRKKLF.

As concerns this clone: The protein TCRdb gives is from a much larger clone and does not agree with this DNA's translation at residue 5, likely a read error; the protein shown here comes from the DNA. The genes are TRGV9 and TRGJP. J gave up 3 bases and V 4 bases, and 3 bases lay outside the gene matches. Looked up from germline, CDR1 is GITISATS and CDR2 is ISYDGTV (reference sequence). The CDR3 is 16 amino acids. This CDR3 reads CALWDVQELGKKIKVF. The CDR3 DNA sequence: TGTGCCTTGTGGGATGTGCAAGAGTTGGGCAAAAAAATCAAGGTATTT.

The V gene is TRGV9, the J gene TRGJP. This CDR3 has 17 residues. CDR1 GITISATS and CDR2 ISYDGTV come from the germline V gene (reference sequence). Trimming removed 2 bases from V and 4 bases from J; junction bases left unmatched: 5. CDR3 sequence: CALWEAPQELGKKIKVF. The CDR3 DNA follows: TGTGCCTTGTGGGAGGCCCCCCAAGAGTTGGGCAAAAAAATCAAGGTATTT.